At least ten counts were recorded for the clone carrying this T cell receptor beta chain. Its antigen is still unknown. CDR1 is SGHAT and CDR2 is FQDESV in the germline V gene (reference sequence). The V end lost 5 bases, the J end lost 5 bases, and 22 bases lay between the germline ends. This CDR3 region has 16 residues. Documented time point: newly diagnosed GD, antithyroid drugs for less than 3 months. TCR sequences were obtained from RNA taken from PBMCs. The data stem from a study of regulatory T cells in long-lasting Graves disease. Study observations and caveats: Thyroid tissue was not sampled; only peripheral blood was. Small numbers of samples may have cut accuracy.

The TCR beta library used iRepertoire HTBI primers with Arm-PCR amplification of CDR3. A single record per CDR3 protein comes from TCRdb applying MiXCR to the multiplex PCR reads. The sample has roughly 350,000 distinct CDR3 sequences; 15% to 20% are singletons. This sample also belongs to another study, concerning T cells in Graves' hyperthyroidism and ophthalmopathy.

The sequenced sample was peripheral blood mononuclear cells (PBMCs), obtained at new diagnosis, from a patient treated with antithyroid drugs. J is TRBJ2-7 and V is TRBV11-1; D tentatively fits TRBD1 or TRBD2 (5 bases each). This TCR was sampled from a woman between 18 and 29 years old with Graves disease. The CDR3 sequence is CASSPGLSRTPHEQYF. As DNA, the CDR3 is TGTGCCAGCAGCCCGGGGCTTTCTCGGACCCCCCACGAGCAGTACTTC.